The sequence of this TCR beta chain was determined in a study of blood T cells in healthy people across ages. Looking at the study overall: Template switching picked up about one barcoded beta molecule for each two T cells.

Together with a sample-barcoded 5' primer, a J-beta primer mix was included in a second PCR lasting about 7 to 12 cycles. Samples each returned at least 3 million CDR3-containing paired-end reads. MiXCR, applied by TCRdb to the 5' RACE reads, yields one record per CDR3 protein. The top ten clones hold roughly 25% of a sample with 800,000 or so distinct CDR3 sequences, around 62% of them seen once. Trimming removed 5 bases from V and 7 bases from J; junction bases left unmatched: 7. Looked up from germline, CDR1 is SGHVS and CDR2 is FNYEAQ. This CDR3 region has 13 residues. The TCR sequence derives from a young man in good health. The specimen sequenced was blood. The rearrangement links TRBV7-6 to TRBJ2-7; 8 nucleotides match TRBD1. The CDR3: CASSPDRGGEQYF. The DNA of the CDR3 is TGTGCCAGCAGCCCAGACAGGGGCGGAGAGCAGTACTTC.